This T cell receptor beta chain was captured by sequencing in a study of T cells in Graves' hyperthyroidism and ophthalmopathy. The wider study: Once the initial diagnosis was made, peripheral blood was obtained before any treatment.

Study observations and caveats: Ophthalmopathy and stable hyperthyroidism were separated by a 13 V-J model. Among clonotypes expanded in thyroid above 0.001, most were also found in blood.

This clonotype was found a few times. The antigen is undetermined. Using more than 8 ml of fresh peripheral blood, PBMCs were prepared. RNA transcripts provided the source from which TCR beta CDR3 regions were amplified. Using the HTBI primer set, a first-round RT-PCR was run on the TCR CDR3. MiXCR was run by TCRdb on the multiplex PCR reads, yielding one entry per CDR3 protein. The data show fewer than 650,000 distinct CDR3 sequences, 11% to 15% seen once. There are 14 residues in the CDR3. Germline trimming cut 5 bases from V and 5 bases from J; bases unmatched to any gene: 4. The germline V gene encodes CDR1 SNHLY and CDR2 FYNNEI.

Sequences were obtained from blood. The receptor's source is a woman aged 18-30 years with Graves' ophthalmopathy. This chain connects TRBV2 to TRBJ2-2; 8 bases map to TRBD2. The CDR3 sequence is CASSRREGTGELFF. In DNA, the CDR3 is TGTGCCAGCAGTCGACGGGAGGGGACCGGGGAGCTGTTTTTT.